The 27 T cell receptor beta chains below all came from one sample that was sequenced in a study of identical twins. Each CDR3 protein is one row after TCRdb ran MiXCR on the 5' RACE reads. The sample has a few hundred thousand distinct CDR3 sequences, 9.6% seen once; the top ten hold 2.5% to 3.5%. Another study also made use of these data, one on yellow fever vaccine responses in identical twins.

Sample: PBMCs. These TCRs come from a woman aged 18-29 years in good health.

The V and J genes are TRBV12-3 or TRBV12-4 and TRBJ2-7; 9 bases are a match to TRBD2. After removal of 6 bases from V and 0 bases from J, the junction contained 9 bases not matched to a gene. The CDR3 contains 16 residues. As DNA, the CDR3 is TGTGCCAGCAGCTACCAAGCGGGAGGTAGCTCCTACGAGCAGTACTTC. Encoded protein: CASSYQAGGSSYEQYF.

This clonotype was seen only a few times. The chain is built from TRBV24-1 and TRBJ2-1; the D gene is possibly TRBD2 (5 bases). The CDR3 covers 13 residues. Germline V gene sequence: CDR1 KGHDR, CDR2 SFDVKD. V lost 0 bases and J 9 bases, leaving 8 bases between the germline ends. This CDR3 reads CATSDLLAGEQFF. CDR3 nucleotide sequence: TGTGCCACCAGTGATTTGCTAGCCGGTGAGCAGTTCTTC.

This clonotype was recorded many times. The V gene is TRBV6-5, the J gene TRBJ1-6; D is undetermined. Germline V CDR1 and CDR2: MNHEY, SVGAGI. The CDR3 is 17 amino acids. Trimming removed 1 base at V and 8 bases at J, with 18 bases between. The CDR3 DNA sequence: TGTGCCAGCAGTTACTTAAGGTTTGGAGGGATCGATTCACCCCTCCACTTT. Residues: CASSYLRFGGIDSPLHF.

This clonotype has only a few counts. The CDR3 region is CASSFGVEAFF. CDR3 nucleotides: TGTGCCAGCAGCTTCGGGGTGGAAGCTTTCTTT. This chain links TRBV7-2 with TRBJ1-1; no clear D. The length of the CDR3 is 11 residues. Trimming shortened V by 3 bases and J by 8 bases, and 7 bases separated the two germline ends. The germline V gene has CDR1 SGHTA and CDR2 FQGNSA.

This chain joins TRBV27 and TRBJ2-7, with no clear D. Per the germline V gene, CDR1 is MNHEY and CDR2 is SMNVEV (reference sequence). Trimming removed 4 bases at V and 5 bases at J, with 12 bases between. The CDR3 is 13 residues long. The CDR3: CASSSVVLNEQYF. The CDR3 region has the DNA TGTGCCAGCAGTTCCGTGGTGTTAAACGAGCAGTACTTC.

V is TRBV20-1 and J is TRBJ2-7; D possibly corresponds to TRBD2 (6 bases). With 0 bases removed from V and 3 bases from J, the gap between germline ends came to 12 bases. Germline V gene sequence: CDR1 DFQATT, CDR2 SNEGSKA (reference sequence). This CDR3 has 14 amino acids. DNA of the CDR3: TGCAGTGCTAGAGAGGGATGGGGGGACTACGAGCAGTACTTC. As protein: CSAREGWGDYEQYF.

This clonotype was counted between two and nine times. The chain carries TRBV20-1 and TRBJ2-7, with a weak D call TRBD1 (5 bases). Germline V CDR1 and CDR2: DFQATT, SNEGSKA (reference sequence). The length of the CDR3 is 14 residues. V dropped 3 bases and J dropped 3 bases, with 15 bases sitting between them. The CDR3, as DNA: TGCAGTGCTAGCTCCTCGGACACCGTCTACGAGCAGTACTTC. Its translation: CSASSSDTVYEQYF.

This clonotype was observed a handful of times. The rearrangement joins TRBV9 to TRBJ1-6; 9 bases agree with TRBD1. Germline CDR1 SGDLS, CDR2 YYNGEE. CDR3 length: 15 residues. V lost 3 bases, J lost 4 bases, and 2 bases stayed unmatched. The CDR3 region has the DNA TGTGCCAGCAGCGCCGGGACAGGGTATAATTCACCCCTCCACTTT. As protein: CASSAGTGYNSPLHF.

The genes are TRBV6-1 and TRBJ2-3; 10 bases match TRBD2. The germline V gene has CDR1 MNHNS and CDR2 SASEGT. CDR3 length: 16 residues. V lost 7 bases to trimming and J lost 6 bases; unmatched junction nucleotides: 13. The CDR3 region is CASTRPGLADSDTQYF. In nucleotides, the CDR3 is TGTGCCAGCACCCGGCCCGGACTAGCGGATAGCGATACGCAGTATTTT.

This clonotype was observed a handful of times. The rearrangement uses TRBV20-1 and TRBJ2-1; TRBD1 aligns across 8 bases. The germline gives CDR1 DFQATT, CDR2 SNEGSKA (reference sequence). This CDR3 is built from 15 residues. Trimming took 5 bases from V and 2 from J; bases not matched to a gene: 8. The CDR3 sequence: CSADRTGIPYNEQFF. The CDR3 bases are TGCAGTGCTGACCGGACAGGGATCCCCTACAATGAGCAGTTCTTC.

This clonotype was recorded at least ten times. V is TRBV4-3 and J is TRBJ2-1; D is ambiguous. The germline V gene has CDR1 LGHNA and CDR2 YSLEER. V lost 0 bases and J 7 bases, leaving 13 bases between the germline ends. This CDR3 has 15 residues. The CDR3 loop reads CASSQDSLMGNEQFF. The CDR3 coding sequence is TGCGCCAGCAGCCAAGATTCTTTGATGGGGAATGAGCAGTTCTTC.

This clonotype was counted only a few times. J is TRBJ2-1 and V is TRBV7-8; TRBD2 agrees at 7 bases. Germline values: CDR1 SGHVS, CDR2 FQNEAQ. Unmatched junction bases numbered 11, after V lost 5 bases and J lost 7 bases. The CDR3 consists of 15 residues. Here the CDR3 reads CASSPVREGENEQFF. CDR3 DNA sequence: TGTGCCAGCAGCCCCGTCAGGGAGGGAGAAAATGAGCAGTTCTTC.

The gene calls are TRBV28 and TRBJ2-7, with 9 bases identical to TRBD1. CDR3 length: 15 residues. Looked up from germline, CDR1 is MDHEN and CDR2 is SYDVKM. The J segment lost 6 bases and the V segment lost 3 bases, leaving 9 bases of the junction unmatched. CDR3 nucleotide sequence: TGTGCCAGCAGTTTCCCACAGGGGGCGCGGGGCGAGCAGTACTTC. Translating it yields CASSFPQGARGEQYF.

This rearrangement joins TRBV15 to TRBJ2-5; a possible D gene is TRBD1 (5 bases). The CDR3 totals 14 residues. CDR1 and CDR2 from the germline V gene are LNHNV and YYDKDF (reference sequence). The ends were cut back, 0 bases at V and 5 bases at J, with 10 bases in the middle. CDR3 nucleotides: TGTGCCACCAGCAGAGAAGGGGTTTTCGAGACCCAGTACTTC. It encodes CATSREGVFETQYF.

This clonotype was observed a few times. The chain combines TRBV7-9 with TRBJ1-2; D is uncertain. V lost 3 bases and J lost 7, with 9 bases in between. Germline loops: CDR1 SEHNR, CDR2 FQNEAQ (reference sequence). CDR3 length equals 12 residues. CDR3 nucleotide sequence: TGTGCCAGCAGCTTTCAGGTATCTGGCTACACCTTC. Protein: CASSFQVSGYTF.

Of note for this clonotype: A much larger clone is a single base away; this may be a read error. This chain connects TRBV25-1 to TRBJ2-1; no clear D gene. CDR3 length: 12 residues. Germline V gives CDR1 MGHDK, CDR2 SYGVNS. With 5 bases removed from V and 6 bases from J, the gap between germline ends came to 8 bases. The CDR3 bases are TGTGCCAGCAGTATTAGATTCAATGAGCAGTTCTTC. Its protein is CASSIRFNEQFF.

This clonotype was recorded at least ten times. The genes are TRBV29-1 and TRBJ2-5; D unresolved. This CDR3 has 14 amino acids. Trimming removed 2 bases from V and 2 bases from J, with 12 bases in between. Germline V gives CDR1 SQVTM, CDR2 ANQGSEA. The CDR3 DNA reads as TGCAGCGTTGAAAAGTACAGTGGTCAAGAGACCCAGTACTTC. Its translation is CSVEKYSGQETQYF. Full variable domain (outside the CDR3, taken from reference TRBV29-1 and TRBJ2-5): SAVISQKPSRDICQRGTSLTIQCQVDSQVTMMFWYRQQPGQSLTLIATANQGSEATYESGFVIDKFPISRPNLTFSTLTVSNMSPEDSSIYLCSVEKYSGQETQYFGPGTRLLVL.

This clonotype was observed a few times. V is TRBV7-8 and J is TRBJ2-7; D might be TRBD2 (8 bases). Trimming cost V 5 bases and J 0 bases, with 26 bases left between them. This CDR3 is 19 amino acids long. The germline V gene encodes CDR1 SGHVS and CDR2 FQNEAQ. CDR3 DNA sequence: TGTGCCAGCAGCACACGCAGGGGGGCCAGCGGGAGAGGCTCCTACGAGCAGTACTTC. Its translation: CASSTRRGASGRGSYEQYF.

This clonotype came up a few times. The chain uses TRBV2 and TRBJ1-2, with 8 bases matching TRBD1. After removal of 6 bases from V and 6 bases from J, the junction contained 6 bases not matched to a gene. Germline CDR1 and CDR2: SNHLY and FYNNEI. The CDR3 is made up of 13 amino acids. CDR3 sequence (DNA): TGTGCCAGCAGGGAAAGGACAGGGCATGGCTACACCTTC. Its protein product is CASRERTGHGYTF.

The sample holds a few counts of this clonotype. This chain links TRBV12-3 or TRBV12-4 with TRBJ2-3; 7 bases agree with TRBD2. The CDR3 consists of 14 residues. V trimming: 6 bases; J trimming: 0 bases; junction bases outside the gene matches: 3. In nucleotides, the CDR3 is TGTGCCAGCAGGGTACTAGCGAGCACAGATACGCAGTATTTT. It specifies CASRVLASTDTQYF.

V is TRBV30 and J is TRBJ2-7; no firm D call. The CDR3 totals 11 residues. Germline CDR1 GTSNPN, CDR2 SVGIG (reference sequence). V was cut by 2 bases and J by 5 bases, with 7 bases left in between. The CDR3 DNA reads TGTGCCTGGAGTCCCAGAGACGAGCAGTACTTC. Translated: CAWSPRDEQYF.

The chain recombines TRBV11-2 with TRBJ2-2, with D unclear. Trimming left V 2 bases short and J 5 bases short, with 12 bases between. The length of the CDR3 is 15 residues. Germline CDR1 SGHAT, CDR2 FQNNGV. This chain's CDR3 is CASSLLELRTGELFF. In DNA, the CDR3 is TGTGCCAGCAGCTTACTGGAGCTTCGGACCGGGGAGCTGTTTTTT.

A single count supports this clonotype. J is TRBJ2-1 and V is TRBV29-1, with 7 bases matching TRBD1. The CDR3 runs to 12 residues. V was pared by 5 bases and J by 6 bases, with 4 bases of the junction left unmatched. Germline V gene sequence: CDR1 SQVTM, CDR2 ANQGSEA. The CDR3 nucleotides read TGCAGCGTTCAGGGACAGACCAATGAGCAGTTCTTC. Translating it yields CSVQGQTNEQFF.

The gene calls are TRBV6-2 or TRBV6-3 and TRBJ2-1; possibly TRBD2 for D (6 bases). The CDR3 is 14 amino acids. Germline CDR1 reads MNHEY; CDR2 reads SVGEGT. V dropped 4 bases and J dropped 8 bases, with 15 bases sitting between them. Here the CDR3 DNA reads TGTGCCAGCAGTTCCCCCCGGGAGAGAGATGAGCAGTTCTTC. This translates into CASSSPRERDEQFF.

This clonotype occurred many times. The rearrangement links TRBV5-6 to TRBJ1-1; unclear D gene. Trimming shortened V by 4 bases and J by 0 bases, and 10 bases separated the two germline ends. Germline V gives CDR1 SGHDT, CDR2 YYEEEE. The CDR3 consists of 14 residues. CDR3 residues: CASSPRVMNTEAFF. The CDR3, as DNA: TGTGCCAGCAGCCCTAGGGTTATGAACACTGAAGCTTTCTTT.

This clonotype was detected ten times or more. This rearrangement joins TRBV10-3 to TRBJ2-1, with 10 nucleotides matching TRBD2. The CDR3 covers 14 residues. Looked up from germline, CDR1 is ENHRY and CDR2 is SYGVKD. Losses at the gene ends were 4 bases for V and 7 bases for J; bases not matched to a gene: 4. In nucleotides, the CDR3 is TGTGCCATCAGTGGGCTAGCGGGGGAAAATGAGCAGTTCTTC. It translates to CAISGLAGENEQFF.

On this clonotype itself: The conserved phenylalanine or tryptophan is not found at the CDR3 terminus, so this likely reflects a read error. The rearrangement links TRBV6-5 to TRBJ2-7, with TRBD1 identical over 9 bases. The CDR3 extends over 12 amino acids. Trimming cost V 10 bases and J 3 bases; bases outside gene matches: 4. Germline-derived CDR1 and CDR2 are MNHEY and SVGAGI. The CDR3 sequence is CATRTGVYEQYL. Written as DNA, the CDR3 is TGTGCCACCCGGACAGGGGTCTACGAGCAGTACCTC.